Presented here are 18 T cell receptor beta chains from one specimen sequenced in a study of cytomegalovirus exposure and HLA in healthy donors. Generated by immunoSEQ multiplex PCR, the TCRdb table keeps only in-frame clones and is missing some. The top ten hold about 3.7% of the sample, which has roughly 120,000 clones, roughly 90% seen once. What was sequenced was PBMCs. These receptors were collected from a man between 25 and 39 years old in good health and CMV-seronegative.

This clone was picked up a small number of times. V is TRBV4-2 and J is TRBJ2-5; 9 bases are shared with TRBD1. The CDR3 has 17 amino acids. V lost 1 base and J lost 5; bases outside the gene matches: 11. Germline loops: CDR1 LGHNA, CDR2 YNFKEQ. The CDR3 coding sequence is TGTGCCAGCAGCCAAGCCCAGGGACAGGGTATTGGGGAGACCCAGTACTTC. Amino acids: CASSQAQGQGIGETQYF.

The V and J genes are TRBV2 and TRBJ1-4; 9 bases agree with TRBD1. CDR3 length equals 14 residues. With 6 bases clipped from V and 7 bases from J, the junction kept 6 bases outside the gene matches. The germline gives CDR1 SNHLY, CDR2 FYNNEI. In nucleotides, the CDR3 is TGTGCCAGCAGAGCGGGACAGGGAGGTGAAAAACTGTTTTTT. It codes for CASRAGQGGEKLFF.

The J gene is TRBJ2-1, the V gene TRBV5-1; D gene unclear. The ends were cut back, 0 bases at V and 0 bases at J, with 7 bases in the middle. Per the germline V gene, CDR1 is SGHRS and CDR2 is YFSETQ. The CDR3 extends over 15 amino acids. The CDR3 bases are TGCGCCAGCAGCTTGGAGGCGGCCTCCTACAATGAGCAGTTCTTC. Encoded protein: CASSLEAASYNEQFF.

The J gene is TRBJ2-7, the V gene TRBV7-2, with TRBD1 as a possible D gene (5 bases). V was trimmed by 0 bases and J by 3 bases, leaving 9 bases between them. Germline CDR1 is SGHTA and CDR2 is FQGNSA. The CDR3 is 14 residues long. CDR3 loop: CASSLARDSYEQYF. The CDR3 DNA sequence: TGTGCCAGCAGCTTAGCGCGTGACAGCTACGAGCAGTACTTC.

V and J are TRBV9 and TRBJ1-1; D not resolved. The CDR3 sequence is 13 residues long. The V end lost 2 bases, the J end lost 4 bases, and 9 bases lay between the germline ends. In germline, CDR1 is SGDLS, CDR2 YYNGEE. The CDR3 DNA is TGTGCCAGCAGCGTGACCGGAGTCACTGAAGCTTTCTTT. It yields the protein CASSVTGVTEAFF.

The chain couples TRBV6-6 to TRBJ1-5, with TRBD1 identical over 12 bases. The V gene end was trimmed by 4 bases and the J gene end by 5 bases; junction bases not matched to a gene: 6. Looked up from germline, CDR1 is MNHNY and CDR2 is SVGAGI (reference sequence). There are 16 residues in the CDR3. The CDR3 sequence: CASSFRDRGLDQPQHF. CDR3 nucleotide sequence: TGTGCCAGCAGTTTCCGGGACAGGGGGCTGGATCAGCCCCAGCATTTT.

Remarks on this clone: At the DNA level, this CDR3 is encoded by other sequences in the same sample as well. The chain couples TRBV7-2 to TRBJ2-3; tentatively, D is TRBD2 (5 bases). From germline, CDR1 is SGHTA and CDR2 FQGNSA. V was trimmed by 2 bases and J by 1 base, leaving 7 bases between them. The CDR3 totals 14 residues. The CDR3 loop reads CASSLSGGTDTQYF. The CDR3 DNA follows: TGTGCCAGCAGCTTATCCGGGGGCACAGATACGCAGTATTTT.

This clone was counted a single time. CDR3 DNA: TGTGCCAGCAGCTTATCTTTGGGGAGGGAGGGGGGCACTGAAGCTTTCTTT. As protein: CASSLSLGREGGTEAFF. V and J are TRBV7-9 and TRBJ1-1; D is perhaps TRBD1 (6 bases). Germline CDR1 reads SEHNR; CDR2 reads FQNEAQ (reference sequence). The V end lost 2 bases, the J end lost 4 bases, and 20 bases lay between the germline ends. This CDR3 spans 17 amino acids.

The rearrangement links TRBV7-9 to TRBJ2-2; D not resolved. V was pared by 0 bases and J by 5 bases, with 7 bases between. This CDR3 is 14 amino acids long. CDR1 SEHNR and CDR2 FQNEAQ come from the germline V gene (reference sequence). The CDR3 is CASSLAGRTGELFF. CDR3 DNA sequence: TGTGCCAGCAGCTTAGCTGGCAGAACCGGGGAGCTGTTTTTT.

This rearrangement joins TRBV28 to TRBJ2-5, with D tentatively TRBD2 (5 bases). The germline V gene has CDR1 MDHEN and CDR2 SYDVKM. The CDR3 sequence is 16 residues long. With 3 bases removed from V and 4 bases from J, the gap between germline ends came to 18 bases. In DNA, the CDR3 is TGTGCCAGCAGTTTCAGCCAGAGGGTTTGGGTAGAGACCCAGTACTTC. Translating it yields CASSFSQRVWVETQYF. The full variable domain, with the rest looked up from reference TRBV28 and TRBJ2-5, is DVKVTQSSRYLVKRTGEKVFLECVQDMDHENMFWYRQDPGLGLRLIYFSYDVKMKEKGDIPEGYSVSREKKERFSLILESASTNQTSMYLCASSFSQRVWVETQYFGPGTRLLVL.

The chain is built from TRBV19 and TRBJ1-5; tentative D call: TRBD1 (6 bases). In germline, CDR1 is LNHDA, CDR2 SQIVND (reference sequence). Trimming pared 3 bases from V and 6 bases from J, leaving 12 bases between. The CDR3 runs 14 residues. CDR3 DNA sequence: TGTGCCAGTAGTATCTGGGGGGGCAGTCAGCCCCAGCATTTT. Protein sequence: CASSIWGGSQPQHF.

This clone was detected only a few times. The rearrangement joins TRBV6-6 to TRBJ1-1; 9 bases are a match to TRBD1. V lost 10 bases, J lost 5 bases, and 8 bases stayed unmatched. Germline-derived CDR1 and CDR2 are MNHNY and SVGAGI (reference sequence). The CDR3 runs to 13 residues. The CDR3 DNA reads as TGTGCCACCAGCCGTGGACAGGGGACTGAAGCTTTCTTT. Its translation is CATSRGQGTEAFF.

The chain carries TRBV6-6 and TRBJ1-2; 7 bases are a match to TRBD1. This CDR3 contains 15 residues. V shed 6 bases and J 4 bases; nucleotides not matched to a gene: 11. Germline CDR1 is MNHNY and CDR2 is SVGAGI (reference sequence). The CDR3 sequence: CASRNPGTAGYGYTF. The DNA of the CDR3 is TGTGCCAGCAGAAACCCCGGGACAGCAGGCTATGGCTACACCTTC.

As to this clone: Germline and junction disagree at one end, which may indicate a read error. The genes are TRBV7-7 and TRBJ2-2; D gene unclear. CDR3 length: 14 residues. CDR1 is SSHAT, CDR2 FNYEAQ, per germline (reference sequence). For the CDR3, the DNA is TGTGCTAGCAGCCCCCCGACACCCAGCGGGGAGCTGTTTTTT. Translating it yields CASSPPTPSGELFF.

The J gene is TRBJ2-2, the V gene TRBV5-4, with 7 bases lining up with TRBD1. The CDR3 spans 14 residues. V shed 1 base, J shed 6 bases, and the junction held 3 bases outside the gene matches. In germline, CDR1 is SGHNT, CDR2 YYREEE (reference sequence). CDR3 DNA sequence: TGTGCCAGCAGCTTGCAAGGGGGCCCCGGGGAGCTGTTTTTT. Its protein product is CASSLQGGPGELFF.

The chain recombines TRBV27 with TRBJ2-2; D gene unclear. With 2 bases removed from V and 11 bases from J, the gap between germline ends came to 15 bases. CDR3 length: 14 residues. Germline CDR1 MNHEY, CDR2 SMNVEV (reference sequence). This CDR3 reads CASSLLETLPELFF. For the CDR3, the DNA is TGTGCCAGCAGTTTACTGGAGACCCTACCTGAGCTGTTTTTT.

The rearrangement uses TRBV4-1 and TRBJ1-1; a possible D gene is TRBD1 (6 bases). Looked up from germline, CDR1 is MGHRA and CDR2 is YSYEKL. Trimming took off 3 bases at V and 6 bases at J, with 17 bases between the two ends. CDR3 length: 15 amino acids. This CDR3 is CASSQAGTTRAEAFF. The CDR3 DNA reads TGCGCCAGCAGCCAGGCCGGGACAACAAGAGCTGAAGCTTTCTTT.

A remark on this clone: Other DNA variants within this sample encode the same CDR3. The chain recombines TRBV4-3 with TRBJ2-7; tentatively, D is TRBD2 (5 bases). The germline CDR1 and CDR2 sequences are LGHNA and YSLEER. There are 14 residues in the CDR3. Trimming took off 0 bases at V and 1 base at J, with 7 bases between the two ends. In DNA form, the CDR3 reads TGCGCCAGCAGCCAAGATCGGGATTCCTACGAGCAGTACTTC. This translates into CASSQDRDSYEQYF.